This paragraph covers one TCR beta chain sequence. This record belongs to a study of control samples from healthy donors and cancer patients. This CDR3 is built from 12 residues. V lost 10 bases and J 5 bases, leaving 12 bases between the germline ends. Germline V gene data show CDR1 as SGHAT and CDR2 as FQNNGV. Here immunoSEQ multiplex PCR was the method, and the copy in TCRdb shows in-frame clones only, minus some. The profile covers some 200,000 clones, with 90% to 95% appearing a single time and 1.5% taken by the ten largest. This TCR was recovered from a man aged 50 to 59 in good health. Sequencing was carried out using blood. The gene calls are TRBV11-2 and TRBJ2-1; the D gene is possibly TRBD1 (6 bases). CDR3 DNA: TGTGCCACCTCGGACAGAAACAATGAGCAGTTCTTC. Protein: CATSDRNNEQFF.